These 27 T cell receptor beta chains were sequenced from one sample in a study of blood T cell repertoires in COVID-19. Repertoires were generated with immunoSEQ multiplex PCR, while TCRdb's copy carries only in-frame clones and drops some. The sample gives about 180,000 clones, approximately 88% of which show up once; approximately 4% is in the top ten. Sequences were obtained from peripheral blood. These receptors came from a woman aged 30 to 39 with acute or convalescent COVID-19.

The V gene is TRBV5-1, the J gene TRBJ2-5; TRBD1 aligns across 7 bases. In germline, CDR1 is SGHRS, CDR2 YFSETQ. The CDR3 runs 14 residues. The CDR3, as DNA: TGCGCTGCGAGTCACGGGACAGACCAAGAGACCCAGTACTTC. Translation: CAASHGTDQETQYF.

The chain has TRBV11-3 and TRBJ2-1, with D possibly matching TRBD1 (6 bases). The CDR3 sequence is 14 residues long. Germline V gene data show CDR1 as SGHNT and CDR2 as YENEEA. V was cut by 5 bases and J by 7 bases, with 15 bases left in between. CDR3: CASSEVERGNEQFF. The CDR3 nucleotides are TGTGCCAGCAGCGAAGTAGAAAGGGGGAATGAGCAGTTCTTC.

CDR3 residues: CASSLGGGGRAYEQYF. The CDR3 DNA follows: TGCGCCAGCAGCTTGGGCGGCGGCGGGAGGGCCTACGAGCAGTACTTC. The chain carries TRBV5-1 and TRBJ2-7, with 9 bases aligning to TRBD2. Unmatched junction bases numbered 6, after V lost 0 bases and J lost 2 bases. Germline lookup yields CDR1 SGHRS and CDR2 YFSETQ. The CDR3 contains 16 residues.

The genes are TRBV5-1 and TRBJ1-2, with unresolved D. V dropped 0 bases and J dropped 4 bases, with 13 bases sitting between them. The CDR3 has 15 residues. From germline, CDR1 is SGHRS and CDR2 YFSETQ. The CDR3 spells CASSLALRMLYGYTF. Here the CDR3 DNA reads TGCGCCAGCAGCTTGGCCTTGCGGATGCTCTATGGCTACACCTTC.

The rearrangement links TRBV5-1 to TRBJ2-3, with TRBD1 matching over 7 bases. The CDR3 is 14 amino acids. Looked up from germline, CDR1 is SGHRS and CDR2 is YFSETQ. J lost 4 bases, V lost 2 bases, and 4 bases had no gene match. In DNA form, the CDR3 reads TGCGCCAGCAGCTTTGAGGGGGCCCCAGATACGCAGTATTTT. This encodes CASSFEGAPDTQYF.

This chain links TRBV12-3 or TRBV12-4 with TRBJ2-3; unclear D gene. The CDR3 runs to 13 residues. Trimming pared 11 bases from V and 0 bases from J, leaving 12 bases between. The CDR3 DNA reads TGTGCCTCTACATTGACTAGCACAGATACGCAGTATTTT. Its protein product is CASTLTSTDTQYF.

This sequence joins TRBV5-1 and TRBJ2-7; D is perhaps TRBD2 (7 bases). CDR3 length equals 16 residues. CDR1 is SGHRS and CDR2 is YFSETQ in the germline V gene. With 0 bases removed from V and 0 bases from J, the gap between germline ends came to 13 bases. The CDR3 reads CASSLAYGGPSYEQYF. The CDR3 DNA sequence: TGCGCCAGCAGCTTGGCCTACGGGGGGCCCTCCTACGAGCAGTACTTC.

This clone was detected only a few times. The chain employs TRBV4-1 and TRBJ1-6, with no clear D. Germline CDR1 reads MGHRA; CDR2 reads YSYEKL. The CDR3 runs to 16 residues. The V gene lost 4 bases and the J gene lost 7 bases, with 17 bases spanning the gap. CDR3 residues: CASSLRVQSQNSPLHF. The CDR3 nucleotides read TGCGCCAGCAGCCTTCGGGTGCAGTCTCAAAATTCACCCCTCCACTTT.

The gene calls are TRBV7-9 and TRBJ2-5; D is possibly TRBD1 (5 bases). V was trimmed by 4 bases and J by 2 bases, leaving 14 bases between them. The germline V gene encodes CDR1 SEHNR and CDR2 FQNEAQ (reference sequence). CDR3 length: 15 residues. This CDR3 reads CASSSLRTGQETQYF. The CDR3 DNA reads TGTGCCAGCAGCTCCTTACGAACAGGACAAGAGACCCAGTACTTC.

The rearrangement uses TRBV27 and TRBJ1-4; TRBD1 matches 7 bases. CDR1 is MNHEY and CDR2 is SMNVEV in the germline V gene (reference sequence). This CDR3 is 12 amino acids long. J lost 11 bases, V lost 5 bases, and 5 bases had no gene match. CDR3: CASSRQGEKLFF. The CDR3 DNA sequence: TGTGCCAGCAGTAGACAGGGTGAGAAACTGTTTTTT.

The chain has TRBV7-9 and TRBJ1-2; 8 bases match TRBD1. This CDR3 spans 15 amino acids. Germline CDR1 is SEHNR and CDR2 is FQNEAQ (reference sequence). The junction had 6 bases not matched to a gene; V was cut back by 5 bases and J by 1 base. The CDR3 spells CASSRGTGLNYGYTF. CDR3 bases: TGTGCCAGCAGCCGTGGGACAGGCCTTAACTATGGCTACACCTTC.

This clone was picked up a small number of times. The chain is built from TRBV20-1 and TRBJ2-7; tentative D call: TRBD1 (5 bases). The V and J ends lost 4 bases and 9 bases respectively, with 13 bases between them. The germline CDR1 and CDR2 sequences are DFQATT and SNEGSKA (reference sequence). There are 11 residues in the CDR3. CDR3 nucleotides: TGCAGTGCTAAGGGCCCAACAGGGCAGTACTTC. It codes for CSAKGPTGQYF.

Regarding this clone: One end of the junction varies from germline; a read error may be responsible. V is TRBV14 and J is TRBJ2-7; D is possibly TRBD1 (5 bases). CDR1 is SGHDN and CDR2 is FVKESK in the germline V gene. CDR3 size: 15 residues. For the CDR3, the DNA is TGTGCCAGCAGCCAAGAAGTCGGCGCCGGACAAAGTCCCCGGTTC. It is translated as CASSQEVGAGQSPRF.

The genes are TRBV11-3 and TRBJ2-2, with TRBD2 matching over 7 bases. Trimming took 2 bases from V and 4 from J; bases not matched to a gene: 4. The CDR3 covers 15 residues. Germline V lookup: CDR1 SGHNT, CDR2 YENEEA. The CDR3 nucleotides read TGTGCCAGCAGCTTATCGCGGGAGAGCACCGGGGAGCTGTTTTTT. Amino acids: CASSLSRESTGELFF.

V is TRBV6-5 and J is TRBJ1-1; perhaps TRBD1 as D (5 bases). The CDR3 is 12 amino acids. Trimming stripped 2 bases from V and 4 bases from J, with 5 bases between. CDR1 MNHEY and CDR2 SVGAGI come from the germline V gene. The CDR3 nucleotides read TGTGCCAGCAGTTACACAGGCACTGAAGCTTTCTTT. It encodes CASSYTGTEAFF.

The V gene is TRBV6-5, the J gene TRBJ2-7, with 9 nucleotides matching TRBD1. V lost 5 bases, J lost 4 bases, and 6 bases stayed unmatched. This CDR3 is 14 amino acids long. Germline values: CDR1 MNHEY, CDR2 SVGAGI. The CDR3 reads CASSQRTGAYEQYF. Written as DNA, the CDR3 is TGTGCCAGCAGTCAGCGGACAGGGGCGTACGAGCAGTACTTC.

This chain uses TRBV27 with TRBJ2-7; 7 positions match TRBD1. Germline V gene data show CDR1 as MNHEY and CDR2 as SMNVEV (reference sequence). The CDR3 is 12 residues long. The V gene end was trimmed by 10 bases and the J gene end by 7 bases; junction bases not matched to a gene: 10. DNA of the CDR3: TGTGCCAACCGGGACAGCTCACGTGAGCAGTACTTC. Encoded protein: CANRDSSREQYF.

The chain has TRBV24-1 and TRBJ2-7; no definite D call. V was clipped by 4 bases and J by 0 bases, with 9 bases between them. Germline CDR1 is KGHDR and CDR2 is SFDVKD. The CDR3 spans 14 residues. CDR3 protein: CATSDPGSSYEQYF. The CDR3 coding sequence is TGTGCCACCAGTGACCCAGGATCCTCCTACGAGCAGTACTTC.

This clone came up once. The gene calls are TRBV19 and TRBJ2-7; a possible D gene is TRBD1 (5 bases). Trimming pared 3 bases from V and 4 bases from J, leaving 10 bases between. The CDR3 extends over 13 amino acids. CDR1 is LNHDA, CDR2 SQIVND, per germline (reference sequence). The CDR3 sequence is CASSIGGAYEQYF. DNA for the CDR3: TGTGCCAGTAGTATTGGTGGGGCTTACGAGCAGTACTTC.

The chain uses TRBV3-1 (or the pseudogene TRBV3-2) and TRBJ1-2; D is perhaps TRBD1 (5 bases). The germline CDR1 and CDR2 sequences are LGHDT and YNNKEL (reference sequence). The length of the CDR3 is 13 residues. The V end lost 3 bases, the J end lost 8 bases, and 13 bases lay between the germline ends. CDR3 nucleotides: TGTGCCAGCAGCCACTGGACGGGGGGAGGCTACACCTTC. It encodes CASSHWTGGGYTF.

The CDR3 DNA is TGCAGTGCCAGTGTAGGTAACGGGAATGGCTACACCTTC. Amino acids: CSASVGNGNGYTF. The chain combines TRBV20-1 with TRBJ1-2; D uncertain. Germline V gene lookup returns CDR1 DFQATT and CDR2 SNEGSKA (reference sequence). CDR3 size: 13 residues. V lost 6 bases and J 6 bases, leaving 17 bases between the germline ends.

Worth noting for this clone: Distinct nucleotide sequences in the sample also encode this CDR3. The V gene is TRBV9, the J gene TRBJ2-2; D gene ambiguous. Germline CDR1 reads SGDLS; CDR2 reads YYNGEE. The ends were cut back, 0 bases at V and 4 bases at J, with 4 bases in the middle. The CDR3 is made up of 13 amino acids. CDR3: CASSVVGTGELFF. CDR3 DNA: TGTGCCAGCAGCGTAGTCGGCACCGGGGAGCTGTTTTTT.

CDR3 nucleotide sequence: TGTGCCAGCAGCCTCTTAACAGGACTAGCGGTTTATACGCAGTATTTT. It is translated as CASSLLTGLAVYTQYF. This rearrangement joins TRBV11-2 to TRBJ2-3; 10 positions match TRBD2. Germline CDR1 SGHAT, CDR2 FQNNGV. J gave up 7 bases and V 5 bases, and 12 bases lay outside the gene matches. This CDR3 is 16 amino acids long.

There are a few counts of this clone. CDR3 sequence (DNA): TGCGCCAGCAGCGAGGGCGGTGGGTTCGAGCAGTACTTC. This codes for CASSEGGGFEQYF. The chain employs TRBV5-1 and TRBJ2-7; D perhaps matches TRBD2 (5 bases). Per germline, CDR1 SGHRS and CDR2 YFSETQ. The CDR3 consists of 13 residues. Trimming removed 4 bases from V and 6 bases from J, with 14 bases in between.

The CDR3 sequence is CASSLGDSHQPQHF. CDR3 sequence (DNA): TGTGCCAGCAGCTTAGGAGACAGTCATCAGCCCCAGCATTTT. The genes are TRBV11-3 and TRBJ1-5; weak D call: TRBD1 (5 bases). Per the germline V gene, CDR1 is SGHNT and CDR2 is YENEEA. This CDR3 is 14 amino acids long. The V end was cut by 1 base, the J end by 5 bases, with 9 bases between.

The chain has TRBV29-1 and TRBJ1-5; D is perhaps TRBD1 (5 bases). This CDR3 region has 13 residues. The V end was cut by 4 bases, the J end by 7 bases, with 14 bases between. CDR1 is SQVTM and CDR2 is ANQGSEA in the germline V gene. In DNA, the CDR3 is TGCAGCGTTGCGTCGGGGGGGGGACAGCCCCAGCATTTT. Protein: CSVASGGGQPQHF.

This clone has only a few counts. V and J are TRBV5-8 and TRBJ2-3, with D possibly being TRBD2 (5 bases). Trimming stripped 4 bases from V and 2 bases from J, with 8 bases between. Per the germline V gene, CDR1 is SGHTS and CDR2 is YDEGEE. The CDR3 covers 13 residues. The CDR3 loop reads CASSKRATDTQYF. The DNA of the CDR3 is TGTGCCAGCAGCAAGAGGGCCACAGATACGCAGTATTTT.